This T cell receptor (beta chain) is drawn from a study of T cell responses to AZD1222 COVID-19 vaccine. Study-wide findings and caveats: Of spike-specific TCRs, nearly half reportedly target regions left unmutated in variants. In all cases, repertoires were sampled only after the peak T cell response. Vaccination with two AZD1222 doses was followed by a rise in Spike-specific TCR breadth and depth.

The germline gives CDR1 MDHEN, CDR2 SYDVKM. This CDR3 has 14 amino acids. Losses at the gene ends were 3 bases for V and 4 bases for J; bases not matched to a gene: 2. The assay was immunoSEQ multiplex PCR, and TCRdb's table has in-frame clones only and misses some. The sample yields some 130,000 clones, about 93% seen once. This clone was detected only a few times. Its matching antigen is unknown. This specimen was peripheral blood, taken on day 0 of AZD1222 vaccination. This clonotype was sampled from an adult in good health. The chain recombines TRBV28 with TRBJ1-2; 10 nucleotides agree with TRBD1. CDR3 in DNA: TGTGCCAGCAGTTTGGGACAGGGGACCTATGGCTACACCTTC. This gives the protein CASSLGQGTYGYTF.